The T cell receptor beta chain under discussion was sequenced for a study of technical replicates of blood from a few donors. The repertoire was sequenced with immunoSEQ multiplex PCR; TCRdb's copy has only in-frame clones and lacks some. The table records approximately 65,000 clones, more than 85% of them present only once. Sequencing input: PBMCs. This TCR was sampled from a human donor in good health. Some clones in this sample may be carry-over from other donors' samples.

CDR3 nucleotides: TGTGCCAGCAGTACAGGGGGTTCCGGGGAGCTGTTTTTT. It yields the protein CASSTGGSGELFF. The J gene is TRBJ2-2, the V gene TRBV7-2; 8 bases line up with TRBD1. Per germline, CDR1 SGHTA and CDR2 FQGNSA. The CDR3 sequence is 13 residues long. With 6 bases clipped from V and 6 bases from J, the junction kept 3 bases outside the gene matches.